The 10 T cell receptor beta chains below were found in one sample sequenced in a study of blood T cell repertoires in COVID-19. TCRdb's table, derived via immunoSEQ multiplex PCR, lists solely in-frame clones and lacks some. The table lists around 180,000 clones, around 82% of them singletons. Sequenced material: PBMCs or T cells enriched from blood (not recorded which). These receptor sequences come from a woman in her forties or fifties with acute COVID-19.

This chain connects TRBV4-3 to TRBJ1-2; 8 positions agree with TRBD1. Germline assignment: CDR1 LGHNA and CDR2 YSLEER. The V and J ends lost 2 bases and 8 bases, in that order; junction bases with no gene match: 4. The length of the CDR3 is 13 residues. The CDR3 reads CASSQTDRGGYTF. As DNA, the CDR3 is TGCGCCAGCAGCCAAACAGACAGGGGCGGCTACACCTTC.

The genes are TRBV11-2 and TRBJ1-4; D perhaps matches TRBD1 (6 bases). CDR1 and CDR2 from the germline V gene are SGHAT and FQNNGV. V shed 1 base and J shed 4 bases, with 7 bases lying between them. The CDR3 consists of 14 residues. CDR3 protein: CASSLGQDNEKLFF. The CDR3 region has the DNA TGTGCCAGCAGCTTAGGACAGGATAATGAAAAACTGTTTTTT.

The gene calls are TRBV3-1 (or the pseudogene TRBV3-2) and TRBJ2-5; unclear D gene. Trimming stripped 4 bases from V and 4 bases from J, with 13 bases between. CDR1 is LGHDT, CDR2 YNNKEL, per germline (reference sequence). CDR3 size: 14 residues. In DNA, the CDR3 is TGTGCCAGCAGCCGAAACCTAGTATCAGAGACCCAGTACTTC. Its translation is CASSRNLVSETQYF.

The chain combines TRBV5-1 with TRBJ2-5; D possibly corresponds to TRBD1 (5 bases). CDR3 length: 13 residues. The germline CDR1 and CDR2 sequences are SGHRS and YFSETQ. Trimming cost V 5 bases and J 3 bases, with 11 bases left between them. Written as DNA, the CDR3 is TGCGCCAGCAGGCGTGAAGGGGAAGAGACCCAGTACTTC. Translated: CASRREGEETQYF.

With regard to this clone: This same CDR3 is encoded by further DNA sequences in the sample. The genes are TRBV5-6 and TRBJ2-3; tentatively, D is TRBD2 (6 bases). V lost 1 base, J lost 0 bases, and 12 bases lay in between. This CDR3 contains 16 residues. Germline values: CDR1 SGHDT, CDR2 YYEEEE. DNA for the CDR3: TGTGCCAGCAGCTTGTTCGGCGGGGTGAGCACAGATACGCAGTATTTT. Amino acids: CASSLFGGVSTDTQYF.

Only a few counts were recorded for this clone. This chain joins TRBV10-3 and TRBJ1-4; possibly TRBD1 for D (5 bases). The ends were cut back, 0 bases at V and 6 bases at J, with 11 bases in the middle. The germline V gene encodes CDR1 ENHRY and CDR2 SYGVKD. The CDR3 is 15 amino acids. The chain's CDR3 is CAISESGGRDEKLFF. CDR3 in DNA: TGTGCCATCAGTGAGTCGGGGGGGAGAGATGAAAAACTGTTTTTT.

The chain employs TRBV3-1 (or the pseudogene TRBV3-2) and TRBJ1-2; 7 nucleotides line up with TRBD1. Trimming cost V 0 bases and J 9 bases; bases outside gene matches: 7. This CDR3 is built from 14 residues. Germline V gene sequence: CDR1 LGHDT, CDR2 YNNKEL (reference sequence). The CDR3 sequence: CASSQEVRTGSYTF. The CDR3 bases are TGTGCCAGCAGCCAAGAGGTCCGGACAGGTAGCTACACCTTC.

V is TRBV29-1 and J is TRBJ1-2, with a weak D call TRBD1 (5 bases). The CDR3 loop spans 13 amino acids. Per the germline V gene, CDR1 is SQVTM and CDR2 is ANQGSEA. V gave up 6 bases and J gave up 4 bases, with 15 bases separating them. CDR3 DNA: TGCAGCGTCCACACCGGGACTGTCTATGGCTACACCTTC. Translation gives CSVHTGTVYGYTF.

The CDR3 protein is CASSQASSTGSGQPQHF. In nucleotides, the CDR3 is TGCGCCAGCAGCCAAGCCAGTTCCACAGGCTCGGGTCAGCCCCAGCATTTT. The rearrangement joins TRBV4-1 to TRBJ1-5; TRBD1 might be the D (5 bases). The CDR3 loop spans 17 amino acids. The germline V gene has CDR1 MGHRA and CDR2 YSYEKL. The V end lost 1 base, the J end lost 6 bases, and 19 bases lay between the germline ends.

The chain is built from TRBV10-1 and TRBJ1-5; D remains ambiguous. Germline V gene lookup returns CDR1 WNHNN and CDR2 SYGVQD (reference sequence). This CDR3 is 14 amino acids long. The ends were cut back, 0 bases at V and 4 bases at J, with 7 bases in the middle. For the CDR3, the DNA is TGCGCCAGCAGTGAGTCTGGCCCAAATCAGCCCCAGCATTTT. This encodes CASSESGPNQPQHF.